Below are 18 T cell receptor beta chains sequenced from a single sample in a study of T cells in Graves' hyperthyroidism and ophthalmopathy. The investigators amplified TCR beta CDR3 regions from RNA transcripts. The HTBI primer set was used in a first-round RT-PCR of the TCR CDR3. Using its own MiXCR run on the multiplex PCR reads, TCRdb lists one record per CDR3 protein. The sample contains approximately 590,000 distinct CDR3 sequences, 46% of which appear only once. Material for sequencing was peripheral blood or thyroid tissue (not recorded which). These receptors were obtained from a woman under 30 with Graves' hyperthyroidism.

As for this clonotype: This clone may be a read error of a much larger clone one base away. The V and J genes are TRBV7-9 and TRBJ1-6; no reliable D call. V was pared by 0 bases and J by 8 bases, with 14 bases between. Per germline, CDR1 SEHNR and CDR2 FQNEAQ (reference sequence). The CDR3 has 16 amino acids. The CDR3 nucleotides are TGTGCCAGCAGCTTAGCCAGCGGACTTGGGGATTCACCCCTCCACTTT. Translation: CASSLASGLGDSPLHF. Full variable domain (outside the CDR3, taken from reference TRBV7-9 and TRBJ1-6): DTGVSQNPRHKITKRGQNVTFRCDPISEHNRLYWYRQTLGQGPEFLTYFQNEAQLEKSRLLSDRFSAERPKGSFSTLEIQRTEQGDSAMYLCASSLASGLGDSPLHFGNGTRLTVT.

Concerning this clonotype: A much larger clone is a single base away; this may be a read error. This sequence joins TRBV7-8 and TRBJ2-5; TRBD1 or TRBD2 may be the D gene (6 bases each). This CDR3 region has 14 residues. Germline V gene lookup returns CDR1 SGHVS and CDR2 FQNEAQ. The CDR3 sequence: CASSSLGGEETLYF. For the CDR3, the DNA is TGTGCCAGCAGCTCTCTGGGGGGCGAAGAGACCCTGTACTTC.

V and J are TRBV10-3 and TRBJ1-4; D is unclear. The V end was cut by 3 bases, the J end by 5 bases, with 1 base between. CDR3 length: 11 residues. The germline gives CDR1 ENHRY, CDR2 SYGVKD. CDR3 protein: CAISDNEKLFF. In DNA, the CDR3 is TGTGCCATCAGTGACAATGAAAAACTGTTTTTT.

The chain joins TRBV6-2 or TRBV6-3 to TRBJ1-1; D uncertain. Trimming stripped 2 bases from V and 1 base from J, with 8 bases between. In germline, CDR1 is MNHEY, CDR2 SVGEGT. There are 14 residues in the CDR3. The CDR3 here is CASSYHRTNTEAFF. The CDR3, as DNA: TGTGCCAGCAGTTACCACCGGACGAACACTGAAGCTTTCTTT.

Only a few counts were recorded for this clonotype. CDR3 bases: TGTGCCAGCAGCTTAGCGTTAGGTGACAGCTCCTACGAGCAGTACTTC. It yields the protein CASSLALGDSSYEQYF. The genes are TRBV7-9 and TRBJ2-7; TRBD1 might be the D (5 bases). The CDR3 runs to 16 residues. V dropped 0 bases and J dropped 0 bases, with 12 bases sitting between them. Germline V gives CDR1 SEHNR, CDR2 FQNEAQ (reference sequence).

This clonotype was seen a single time. One base away lies a much larger clone, so this may be a sequencing read error. The rearrangement links TRBV2 to TRBJ1-1, with TRBD1 matching 9 bases. CDR3 length: 14 residues. J was trimmed by 9 bases and V by 3 bases; bases with no gene match: 8. Per the germline V gene, CDR1 is SNHLY and CDR2 is FYNNEI. CDR3 nucleotides: TGTGCCAGCAGTGAGGACAGGGGTAGCCCTAAAGCTTTCTTT. Its translation: CASSEDRGSPKAFF.

In the case of this clonotype: A junction end diverges from the germline sequence, so it may reflect a read error. This chain uses TRBV24-1 with TRBJ1-1; D might be TRBD1 (5 bases). The germline V gene has CDR1 KGHDR and CDR2 SFDVKD. The CDR3 covers 15 residues. CDR3 nucleotide sequence: TGTGCCAGCAGTTACTTAGGGACGGCGAACACTGAAGCTTTCTTT. It yields the protein CASSYLGTANTEAFF.

This clonotype was detected a few times. This chain links TRBV7-2 with TRBJ1-3, with D maybe TRBD1 (5 bases). CDR1 SGHTA and CDR2 FQGNSA come from the germline V gene. The CDR3 totals 14 residues. V was trimmed by 1 base and J by 3 bases, leaving 7 bases between them. This chain's CDR3 is CASSLGGDGNTIYF. The CDR3 bases are TGTGCCAGCAGCTTAGGGGGCGATGGAAACACCATATATTTT.

The rearrangement joins TRBV20-1 to TRBJ2-7; perhaps TRBD2 as D (6 bases). The V gene's germline CDR1 is DFQATT and CDR2 SNEGSKA (reference sequence). V gave up 0 bases and J gave up 3 bases, with 15 bases separating them. This CDR3 spans 15 amino acids. CDR3 amino acids: CSARDQGGVSYEQYF. CDR3 coding DNA: TGCAGTGCTAGAGATCAGGGCGGGGTTAGCTACGAGCAGTACTTC.

The chain is built from TRBV20-1 and TRBJ1-5, with D unclear. Germline lookup yields CDR1 DFQATT and CDR2 SNEGSKA (reference sequence). V was cut by 3 bases and J by 4 bases, with 10 bases left in between. This CDR3 comprises 13 residues. CDR3 coding DNA: TGCAGTGCTAGGTCTGGGATTAATCAGCCCCAGCATTTT. Translating gives CSARSGINQPQHF.

This clonotype was recorded a few times. This chain joins TRBV4-3 and TRBJ1-2; D unclear. Germline-derived CDR1 and CDR2 are LGHNA and YSLEER. The CDR3 length is 14 residues. V was clipped by 3 bases and J by 2 bases, with 10 bases between them. This chain's CDR3 is CASSHPQSNYGYTF. In DNA, the CDR3 is TGCGCCAGCAGCCATCCACAGTCGAACTATGGCTACACCTTC.

V is TRBV7-2 and J is TRBJ1-1, with 7 bases identical to TRBD1. V lost 6 bases, J lost 4 bases, and 8 bases stayed unmatched. The CDR3 spans 14 residues. Germline V lookup: CDR1 SGHTA, CDR2 FQGNSA. CDR3 nucleotides: TGTGCCAGCAGGGACAGGTCTCTGCGCACTGAAGCTTTCTTT. Residues: CASRDRSLRTEAFF.

This clonotype came up once. The chain couples TRBV15 to TRBJ1-1; 7 positions match TRBD1. Germline-derived CDR1 and CDR2 are LNHNV and YYDKDF (reference sequence). The CDR3 is 18 amino acids. J was trimmed by 0 bases and V by 2 bases; bases with no gene match: 12. The CDR3 protein is CATSRPGTALFMNTEAFF. In nucleotides, the CDR3 is TGTGCCACCAGCAGACCCGGGACAGCCCTTTTTATGAACACTGAAGCTTTCTTT.

This clonotype has more than one count but fewer than ten. The V call is TRBV6-5, the J call TRBJ1-6, with D hard to call. V lost 4 bases, J lost 8 bases, and 9 bases lay in between. The CDR3 sequence is 13 residues long. CDR1 is MNHEY and CDR2 is SVGAGI in the germline V gene. The DNA of the CDR3 is TGTGCCAGCAGTTCGACCTGGGATTCACCCCTCCACTTT. Its translation is CASSSTWDSPLHF.

There are many counts of this clonotype. The chain has TRBV29-1 and TRBJ1-2, with D tentatively TRBD1 (5 bases). CDR3 size: 10 residues. V lost 8 bases, J lost 7 bases, and 11 bases lay in between. The germline gives CDR1 SQVTM, CDR2 ANQGSEA. The CDR3 spells CSHEGPGYTF. CDR3 bases: TGCAGCCATGAGGGGCCTGGCTACACCTTC.

The chain links TRBV6-5 to TRBJ1-3; 8 bases align to TRBD1. In germline, CDR1 is MNHEY, CDR2 SVGAGI. The CDR3 totals 18 residues. The V and J ends lost 4 bases and 0 bases, in that order; junction bases with no gene match: 11. CDR3 bases: TGTGCCAGCAGTTTATCGGGGACAGGCCTATACTCTGGAAACACCATATATTTT. Its translation is CASSLSGTGLYSGNTIYF.

The chain carries TRBV7-9 and TRBJ2-7; TRBD1 matches 8 bases. The CDR3 consists of 14 residues. Looked up from germline, CDR1 is SEHNR and CDR2 is FQNEAQ (reference sequence). V lost 8 bases, J lost 9 bases, and 15 bases stayed unmatched. The CDR3 sequence: CASGGTGRTDTQYF. The CDR3 nucleotides are TGTGCCAGCGGCGGGACAGGACGTACAGATACGCAGTACTTC.

This chain joins TRBV15 and TRBJ1-1; D is uncertain. The germline V and J ends were trimmed by 3 bases and 4 bases, with 18 bases remaining between them. Germline V gives CDR1 LNHNV, CDR2 YYDKDF (reference sequence). This CDR3 has 16 amino acids. CDR3 nucleotides: TGTGCCACCAGCAGCACCAACATCCCCAGGAGCACTGAAGCTTTCTTT. Encoded protein: CATSSTNIPRSTEAFF.